A single sample gave rise to the 24 T cell receptor beta chains below, sequenced in a study of T cell repertoires in cytomegalovirus infection. TCRdb re-derived calls from the reads in MiXCR, one entry per CDR3 protein. The sample has some 700,000 distinct CDR3 sequences, roughly 35% seen once; the top ten hold around 2.6%. Sequencing was performed on PBMCs. These receptors were taken from a human donor in good health (CMV status not recorded). Some clones in this sample may be carry-over from other donors' samples.

This clonotype was picked up a small number of times. The V call is TRBV28, the J call TRBJ2-5; 8 bases align to TRBD2. Germline V gene data show CDR1 as MDHEN and CDR2 as SYDVKM. The CDR3 is 12 residues long. V shed 5 bases and J 8 bases; nucleotides not matched to a gene: 4. The CDR3 spells CASSQGTRTQYF. The CDR3 DNA follows: TGTGCCAGCAGTCAAGGGACTAGAACCCAGTACTTC.

This rearrangement joins TRBV7-8 to TRBJ2-2, with D possibly matching TRBD1 (5 bases). Trimming cost V 5 bases and J 1 base, with 17 bases left between them. The CDR3 has 17 amino acids. CDR1 and CDR2 from the germline V gene are SGHVS and FQNEAQ. The CDR3 DNA is TGTGCCAGCAGCCCCTCGGCAGGGCCTAAGAACACCGGGGAGCTGTTTTTT. Amino acids: CASSPSAGPKNTGELFF.

The chain links TRBV7-8 to TRBJ2-4, with 8 nucleotides matching TRBD1. After removal of 5 bases from V and 1 base from J, the junction contained 7 bases not matched to a gene. Per the germline V gene, CDR1 is SGHVS and CDR2 is FQNEAQ. The length of the CDR3 is 16 residues. The CDR3 loop is CASSQTRDRAKNIQYF. The DNA for the CDR3 is TGTGCCAGCAGCCAAACCCGGGACAGGGCCAAAAACATTCAGTACTTC.

The rearrangement joins TRBV5-5 to TRBJ1-4, with a tentative D call TRBD1 (6 bases). Trimming took 5 bases from V and 4 from J, leaving 12 bases between them. This CDR3 is built from 14 residues. Germline lookup yields CDR1 SGHKS and CDR2 YYEKEE (reference sequence). The CDR3 coding sequence is TGTGCCAGCAGGGGGGCAGCCTTTAATGAAAAACTGTTTTTT. The encoded protein is CASRGAAFNEKLFF.

This clonotype has just a few counts. V is TRBV7-3 and J is TRBJ1-1; D might be TRBD1 (5 bases). The CDR3 contains 14 residues. Germline CDR1 reads SGHTA; CDR2 reads FQGTGA. Trimming removed 5 bases at V and 1 base at J, with 11 bases between. CDR3: CASSPQGRNTEAFF. Here the CDR3 DNA reads TGTGCCAGCAGCCCTCAGGGTCGGAACACTGAAGCTTTCTTT.

V usage is TRBV5-5 and J usage is TRBJ1-2; D unresolved. With 0 bases removed from V and 4 bases from J, the gap between germline ends came to 16 bases. This CDR3 contains 16 residues. CDR1 is SGHKS and CDR2 is YYEKEE in the germline V gene (reference sequence). CDR3 in DNA: TGTGCCAGCAGCTTGGTTCCGGCCTCCAAGCCCTATGGCTACACCTTC. Amino acid sequence: CASSLVPASKPYGYTF.

This clonotype was recorded a few times. This sequence joins TRBV6-1 and TRBJ2-2; D might be TRBD1 (5 bases). This CDR3 has 13 residues. Germline lookup yields CDR1 MNHNS and CDR2 SASEGT. With 7 bases removed from V and 2 bases from J, the gap between germline ends came to 8 bases. The CDR3 region has the DNA TGTGCCAGCACAGGGCAAAACACCGGGGAGCTGTTTTTT. Amino acid sequence: CASTGQNTGELFF.

This clonotype was detected a few times. V gene TRBV12-3 or TRBV12-4 combines with J gene TRBJ1-5; TRBD1 matches 9 bases. CDR3 length: 19 amino acids. V shed 6 bases, J shed 2 bases, and the junction held 17 bases outside the gene matches. The CDR3 region has the DNA TGTGCCAGCAGCCATCCGGGGACAGGGAGACTAGATGGCAATCAGCCCCAGCATTTT. Amino acids: CASSHPGTGRLDGNQPQHF.

The genes are TRBV12-3 or TRBV12-4 and TRBJ2-7; D not certain. The CDR3 loop spans 15 amino acids. V dropped 3 bases and J dropped 1 base, with 13 bases sitting between them. The CDR3 protein is CASSFPAPHSYEQYF. The CDR3, as DNA: TGTGCCAGCAGTTTCCCAGCCCCGCATTCCTACGAGCAGTACTTC.

CDR3 residues: CASSVAGASGEQFF. The CDR3 DNA follows: TGTGCCAGCAGCGTAGCGGGAGCATCTGGTGAGCAGTTCTTC. The chain uses TRBV9 and TRBJ2-1; D possibly corresponds to TRBD2 (6 bases). The V end was cut by 0 bases, the J end by 9 bases, with 13 bases between. The CDR3 runs 14 residues. Germline values: CDR1 SGDLS, CDR2 YYNGEE.

The gene calls are TRBV5-6 and TRBJ1-1; D not certain. From germline, CDR1 is SGHDT and CDR2 YYEEEE. Trimming removed 4 bases at V and 2 bases at J, with 12 bases between. The CDR3 contains 14 residues. CDR3 amino acids: CASSRGSLNTEAFF. The CDR3 DNA reads as TGTGCCAGCAGCCGAGGAAGTTTAAACACTGAAGCTTTCTTT. Full variable domain (outside the CDR3, taken from reference TRBV5-6 and TRBJ1-1): DAGVTQSPTHLIKTRGQQVTLRCSPKSGHDTVSWYQQALGQGPQFIFQYYEEEERQRGNFPDRFSGHQFPNYSSELNVNALLLGDSALYLCASSRGSLNTEAFFGQGTRLTVV.

This clonotype appeared a few times. The chain joins TRBV19 to TRBJ2-7; no clear D gene. Trimming took 8 bases from V and 5 from J, leaving 13 bases between them. This CDR3 region has 12 residues. Germline lookup yields CDR1 LNHDA and CDR2 SQIVND (reference sequence). The CDR3 DNA is TGTGCCAGTTCTCAAGCCGAGGACGAGCAGTACTTC. This translates into CASSQAEDEQYF. Complete variable domain (other parts from reference TRBV19 and TRBJ2-7): DGGITQSPKYLFRKEGQNVTLSCEQNLNHDAMYWYRQDPGQGLRLIYYSQIVNDFQKGDIAEGYSVSREKKESFPLTVTSAQKNPTAFYLCASSQAEDEQYFGPGTRLTVT.

The rearrangement joins TRBV10-3 to TRBJ1-2; the D is unclear. The V gene's germline CDR1 is ENHRY and CDR2 SYGVKD. There are 16 residues in the CDR3. V dropped 4 bases and J dropped 4 bases, with 19 bases sitting between them. CDR3: CAISVDPSGRGYGYTF. In DNA form, the CDR3 reads TGTGCCATCAGTGTTGACCCGTCGGGCAGAGGCTATGGCTACACCTTC.

This clonotype was seen more than once but under ten times. The chain carries TRBV4-1 and TRBJ2-7; D remains ambiguous. Germline CDR1 is MGHRA and CDR2 is YSYEKL. This CDR3 has 17 amino acids. Trimming took off 1 base at V and 0 bases at J, with 16 bases between the two ends. This chain's CDR3 is CASSQALLRRSSYEQYF. The CDR3, as DNA: TGCGCCAGCAGCCAAGCCCTCCTCCGCAGATCCTCCTACGAGCAGTACTTC.

The V gene is TRBV5-6, the J gene TRBJ2-5; D is perhaps TRBD2 (6 bases). Germline loops: CDR1 SGHDT, CDR2 YYEEEE. This CDR3 comprises 15 residues. V was cut by 3 bases and J by 3 bases, with 15 bases left in between. CDR3 amino acids: CASSSPGAGEETQYF. CDR3 coding DNA: TGTGCCAGCAGCTCACCGGGAGCCGGAGAAGAGACCCAGTACTTC.

The chain recombines TRBV6-2 or TRBV6-3 with TRBJ2-7, with 7 bases that match TRBD2. The CDR3 is 16 amino acids. Trimming took 0 bases from V and 2 from J; bases not matched to a gene: 7. Germline CDR1 is MNHEY and CDR2 is SVGEGT. The CDR3 here is CASSYSGVRGTYEQYF. CDR3 nucleotide sequence: TGTGCCAGCAGTTACTCGGGAGTGCGGGGGACCTACGAGCAGTACTTC.

This clonotype turned up a few times. The rearrangement links TRBV7-9 to TRBJ2-3, with no clear D. Germline values: CDR1 SEHNR, CDR2 FQNEAQ (reference sequence). This CDR3 contains 13 residues. With 5 bases removed from V and 5 bases from J, the gap between germline ends came to 11 bases. CDR3 in amino acids: CASSPGLRDTQYF. As DNA, the CDR3 is TGTGCCAGCAGCCCAGGATTAAGAGATACGCAGTATTTT.

V and J are TRBV20-1 and TRBJ2-3; the D is unclear. Trimming took off 3 bases at V and 8 bases at J, with 9 bases between the two ends. This CDR3 spans 11 amino acids. Germline values: CDR1 DFQATT, CDR2 SNEGSKA (reference sequence). The CDR3 reads CSASIRSTQYF. CDR3 DNA: TGCAGTGCTAGTATACGGAGTACGCAGTATTTT.

The chain has TRBV7-8 and TRBJ2-1, with 15 bases that match TRBD2. With 1 base clipped from V and 7 bases from J, the junction kept 5 bases outside the gene matches. CDR3 size: 17 residues. CDR1 and CDR2 from the germline V gene are SGHVS and FQNEAQ. Here the CDR3 reads CASSLVTGTSGRNEQFF. In nucleotides, the CDR3 is TGTGCCAGCAGCTTAGTAACCGGGACTAGCGGGAGGAATGAGCAGTTCTTC.

This clonotype was seen a few times. The chain employs TRBV7-8 and TRBJ2-7; D unclear. V lost 6 bases, J lost 7 bases, and 10 bases lay in between. CDR1 and CDR2 (germline): SGHVS, FQNEAQ. CDR3 length: 11 amino acids. CDR3 sequence (DNA): TGTGCCAGCAGTCCGGAGAGGGAGCAGTACTTC. This encodes CASSPEREQYF.

To note about this clonotype: This may be a read error, as it is one base from a much larger clone. The chain uses TRBV7-2 and TRBJ1-5; D not certain. The CDR3 extends over 14 amino acids. In germline, CDR1 is SGHTA, CDR2 FQGNSA. The CDR3 DNA sequence: TGTGCCAGCAGCCGGACTGGGAACAATCATCCCCAGCATTTT. It specifies CASSRTGNNHPQHF.

The V call is TRBV7-9, the J call TRBJ2-7; D not certain. V gave up 5 bases and J gave up 2 bases, with 16 bases separating them. This CDR3 contains 15 residues. Germline loops: CDR1 SEHNR, CDR2 FQNEAQ (reference sequence). The CDR3 DNA follows: TGTGCCAGCAGCCCCGGAATCACCGAGACCTACGAGCAGTACTTC. As protein: CASSPGITETYEQYF.

As concerns this clonotype: A much larger clone sits a single nucleotide away, making a read error possible. The genes are TRBV7-6 and TRBJ2-3; D is possibly TRBD1 (6 bases). Germline V CDR1 and CDR2: SGHVS, FNYEAQ. The CDR3 has 16 amino acids. The CDR3 DNA is TGTGCCGGCAGCGCACGACTTAGCCAGGGGTTAGATACGCAGTATTTT. Encoded protein: CAGSARLSQGLDTQYF.

This clonotype was observed a handful of times. The chain carries TRBV27 and TRBJ1-5, with D possibly matching TRBD1 (6 bases). V was trimmed by 6 bases and J by 6 bases, leaving 12 bases between them. This CDR3 has 13 amino acids. Germline assignment: CDR1 MNHEY and CDR2 SMNVEV (reference sequence). Written as DNA, the CDR3 is TGTGCCAGCAGCCACAGGGCTGCTCAGCCCCAGCATTTT. Translation gives CASSHRAAQPQHF.